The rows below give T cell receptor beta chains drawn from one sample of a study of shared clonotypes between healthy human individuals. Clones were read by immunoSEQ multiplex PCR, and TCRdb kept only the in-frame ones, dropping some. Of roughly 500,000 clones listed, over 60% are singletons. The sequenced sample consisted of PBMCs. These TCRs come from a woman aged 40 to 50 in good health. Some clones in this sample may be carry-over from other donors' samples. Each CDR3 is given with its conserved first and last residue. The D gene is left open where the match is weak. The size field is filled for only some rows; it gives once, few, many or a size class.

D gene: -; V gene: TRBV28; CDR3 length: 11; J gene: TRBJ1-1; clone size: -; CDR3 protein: CVSSFRSQAFF; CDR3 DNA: TGTGTCAGCAGTTTTAGGTCACAAGCTTTCTTT
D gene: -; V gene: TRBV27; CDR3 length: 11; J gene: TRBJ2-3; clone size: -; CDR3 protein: CASSDFHTQYF; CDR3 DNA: TGTGCCAGCAGTGACTTCCACACGCAGTATTTT
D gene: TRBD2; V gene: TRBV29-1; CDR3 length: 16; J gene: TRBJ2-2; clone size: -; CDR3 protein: CSVVGLAGWGTGELFF; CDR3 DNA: TGCAGCGTCGTGGGGCTAGCGGGATGGGGCACCGGGGAGCTGTTTTTT
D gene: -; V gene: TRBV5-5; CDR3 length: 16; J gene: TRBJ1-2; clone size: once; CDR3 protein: CASSQEQVRDPYGYTF; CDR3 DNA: TGTGCCAGCAGCCAAGAACAGGTTCGAGACCCCTATGGCTACACCTTC
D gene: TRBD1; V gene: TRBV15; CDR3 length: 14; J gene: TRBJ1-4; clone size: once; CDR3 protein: CATREGGAGEKLFF; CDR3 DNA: TGTGCCACCAGAGAAGGGGGCGCGGGTGAAAAACTGTTTTTT
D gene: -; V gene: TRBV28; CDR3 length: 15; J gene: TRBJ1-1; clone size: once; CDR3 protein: CASSLWQGVGTEAFF; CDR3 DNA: TGTGCCAGCAGTTTATGGCAGGGAGTCGGCACTGAAGCTTTCTTT
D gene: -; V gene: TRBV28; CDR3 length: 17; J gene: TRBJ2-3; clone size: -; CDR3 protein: CASSANRGSGDTDTQYF; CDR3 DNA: TGTGCCAGCAGTGCGAACAGGGGATCGGGAGATACAGATACGCAGTATTTT
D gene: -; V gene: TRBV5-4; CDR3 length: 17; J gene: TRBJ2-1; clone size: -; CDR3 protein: CASSSGTGKFSYNEQFF; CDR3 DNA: TGTGCCAGCAGCAGCGGAACAGGGAAATTCTCCTACAATGAGCAGTTCTTC
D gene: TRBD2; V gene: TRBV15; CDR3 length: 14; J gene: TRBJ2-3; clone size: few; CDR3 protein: CATFSGRETDTQYF; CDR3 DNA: TGTGCCACCTTTAGCGGGAGGGAAACAGATACGCAGTATTTT
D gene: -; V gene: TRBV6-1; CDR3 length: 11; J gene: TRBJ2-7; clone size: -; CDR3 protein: CASSQEREQYF; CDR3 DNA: TGTGCCAGCAGTCAAGAACGCGAGCAGTACTTC
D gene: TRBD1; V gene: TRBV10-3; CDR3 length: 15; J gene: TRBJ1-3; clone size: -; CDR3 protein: CAISLDRGRGNTIYF; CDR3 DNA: TGTGCCATCAGCCTTGACAGGGGGCGAGGAAACACCATATATTTT
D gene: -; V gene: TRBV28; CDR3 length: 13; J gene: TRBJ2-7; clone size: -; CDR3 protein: CASSNLGSYEQYF; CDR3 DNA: TGTGCCAGCAGTAACTTGGGGAGCTACGAGCAGTACTTC
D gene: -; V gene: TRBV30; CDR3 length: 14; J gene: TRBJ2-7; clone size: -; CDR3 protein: CAWSIILGYDEQYF; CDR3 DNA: TGTGCCTGGAGTATAATATTGGGTTACGACGAGCAGTACTTC
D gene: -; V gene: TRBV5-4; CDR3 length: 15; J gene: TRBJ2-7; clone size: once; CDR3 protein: CASSLRDKPNGVQYF; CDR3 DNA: TGTGCCAGCAGCCTCCGGGACAAGCCAAATGGCGTGCAGTACTTC
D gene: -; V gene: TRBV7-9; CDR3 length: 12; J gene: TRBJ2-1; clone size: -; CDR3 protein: CASSFAGGEQFF; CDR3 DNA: TGTGCCAGCAGCTTCGCCGGGGGTGAGCAGTTCTTC
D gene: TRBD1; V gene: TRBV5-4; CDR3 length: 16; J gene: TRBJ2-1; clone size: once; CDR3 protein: CASSAGDRGRTNEQFF; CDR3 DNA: TGTGCCAGCAGCGCCGGGGACAGGGGGCGGACGAATGAGCAGTTCTTC
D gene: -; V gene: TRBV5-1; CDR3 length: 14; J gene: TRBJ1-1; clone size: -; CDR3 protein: CASSLDTGFTEAFF; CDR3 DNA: TGCGCCAGCAGCTTGGATACGGGGTTCACTGAAGCTTTCTTT
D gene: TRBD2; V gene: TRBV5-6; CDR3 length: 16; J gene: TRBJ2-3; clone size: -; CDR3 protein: CASSRRGLAGVDTQYF; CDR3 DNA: TGTGCCAGCAGCCGTCGTGGACTAGCGGGAGTTGATACGCAGTATTTT
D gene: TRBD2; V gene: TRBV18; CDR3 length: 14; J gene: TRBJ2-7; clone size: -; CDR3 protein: CASSPSGRGAEQYF; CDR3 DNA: TGTGCCAGCTCACCTAGCGGGAGAGGGGCCGAGCAGTACTTC
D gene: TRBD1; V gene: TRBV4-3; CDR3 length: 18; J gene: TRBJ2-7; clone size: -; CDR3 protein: CASSQDRDRGRVSYEQYF; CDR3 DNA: TGCGCCAGCAGCCAAGATCGGGACAGGGGAAGAGTGTCCTACGAGCAGTACTTC
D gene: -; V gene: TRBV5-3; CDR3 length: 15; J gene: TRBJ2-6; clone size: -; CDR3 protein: CARRLGGSGANVLTF; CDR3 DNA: TGTGCCAGAAGATTAGGGGGCTCTGGGGCCAACGTCCTGACTTTC
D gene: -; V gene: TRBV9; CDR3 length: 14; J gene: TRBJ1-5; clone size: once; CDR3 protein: CASSGDWGDQPQHF; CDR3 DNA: TGTGCCAGCAGCGGCGACTGGGGGGATCAGCCCCAGCATTTT
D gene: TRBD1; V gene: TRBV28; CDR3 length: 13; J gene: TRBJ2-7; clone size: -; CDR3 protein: CASSYRGPYEQYF; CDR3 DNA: TGTGCCAGCAGTTACAGGGGCCCCTACGAGCAGTACTTC
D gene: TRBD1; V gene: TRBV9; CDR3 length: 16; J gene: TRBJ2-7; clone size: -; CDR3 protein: CASSPHLGTASYEQYF; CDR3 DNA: TGTGCCAGCAGCCCTCACTTGGGGACAGCCTCCTACGAGCAGTACTTC
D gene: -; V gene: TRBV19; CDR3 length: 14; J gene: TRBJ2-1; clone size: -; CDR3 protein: CASSIPGRHNEQFF; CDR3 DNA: TGTGCCAGTAGTATCCCTGGTAGGCACAATGAGCAGTTCTTC